The clone carrying this T cell receptor (beta chain) was seen repeatedly, ten times or more. The antigen is undetermined. The data stem from a study of T-cell reconstitution after alpha-beta-depleted transplantation in children. Study findings and constraints: Newly produced T cells mostly accounted for T-cell counts and diversity one year post-transplant. Expanded clones from the graft, numbering several hundred, reportedly supplied alpha-beta T cells about two months after transplant. Day-60 TCRbeta diversity that was high in some patients was derived from surviving recipient T cells and thymic progenitors.

Preparation of the TCRbeta library involved a method that used unique molecular identifiers. TCRdb fed the PCR reads into MiXCR, producing one record per CDR3 protein. Of 200,000 to 300,000 distinct CDR3 sequences in the sample, about 26% are singletons; the top ten hold around 2.5%. The CDR3 consists of 12 residues. Trimming cost V 3 bases and J 7 bases, with 10 bases left between them. The V gene's germline CDR1 is DFQATT and CDR2 SNEGSKA (reference sequence). J is TRBJ2-1 and V is TRBV20-1, with D hard to call. The sample here was PBMCs, taken before TCRalphabeta/CD19-depleted stem cell transplant. The receptor was isolated from a girl aged 2-15 years with Fanconi anemia, due to receive a stem cell transplant. The CDR3 DNA is TGCAGTGCTAGTGATCCTTTTAATGAGCAGTTCTTC. Translation: CSASDPFNEQFF.